The source of this T cell receptor (beta chain) is a study of T cell clones after liver transplantation. Germline loops: CDR1 MNHEY, CDR2 SVGAGI. This CDR3 region has 14 residues. The V and J ends lost 2 bases and 2 bases respectively, with 7 bases between them. TCRdb's copy holds only in-frame clones and misses some; the assay was immunoSEQ multiplex PCR. The table lists nearly 55,000 clones, roughly 80% of them singletons. V usage is TRBV6-5 and J usage is TRBJ1-5; possible D gene TRBD1, 5 bases. This receptor was taken from a human donor who received a liver transplant. The source material was CD4+ T cells from blood, sampled before liver transplant. The CDR3 nucleotides are TGTGCCAGCAGTTACGGGGCAGGCAATCAGCCCCAGCATTTT. Translation gives CASSYGAGNQPQHF.